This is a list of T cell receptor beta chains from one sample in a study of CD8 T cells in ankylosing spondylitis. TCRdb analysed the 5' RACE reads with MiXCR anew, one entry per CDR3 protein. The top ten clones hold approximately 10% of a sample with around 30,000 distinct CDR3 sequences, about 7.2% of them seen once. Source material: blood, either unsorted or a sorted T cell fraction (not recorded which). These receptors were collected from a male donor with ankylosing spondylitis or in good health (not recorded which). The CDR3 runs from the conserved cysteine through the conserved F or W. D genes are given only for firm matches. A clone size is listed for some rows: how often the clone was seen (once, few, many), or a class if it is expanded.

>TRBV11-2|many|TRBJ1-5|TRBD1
CASSFSGTGGNQPQHF
TGTGCCAGCAGCTTCTCCGGGACAGGGGGCAATCAGCCCCAGCATTTT
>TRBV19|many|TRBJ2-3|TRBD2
CASSPRGSGMADTQYF
TGTGCCAGTAGTCCCCGTGGGAGCGGGATGGCAGATACGCAGTATTTT
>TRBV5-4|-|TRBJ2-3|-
CASSSMGKDTQYF
TGTGCCAGCAGCTCTATGGGCAAAGATACGCAGTATTTT
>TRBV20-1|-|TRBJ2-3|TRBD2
CICSQASGMTDTQYF
TGCATCTGTAGCCAGGCTAGCGGGATGACAGATACGCAGTATTTT
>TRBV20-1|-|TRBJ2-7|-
CFASTTLEGPSEQYF
TGCTTCGCTAGTACAACCCTGGAAGGCCCCTCCGAGCAGTACTTC
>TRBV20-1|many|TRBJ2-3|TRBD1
CAGTGGGTDTQYF
TGCGCAGGGACAGGGGGTGGGACAGATACGCAGTATTTT
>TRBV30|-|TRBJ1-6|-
CAWRQSSPYNSPLHF
TGTGCCTGGAGGCAAAGTTCTCCTTATAATTCACCCCTCCACTTT
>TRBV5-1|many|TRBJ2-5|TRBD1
CASSSSGGWETQYF
TGCGCCAGCAGCTCCTCAGGGGGCTGGGAGACCCAGTACTTC
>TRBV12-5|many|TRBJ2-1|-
CASGSGTPSSYNEQFF
TGTGCTAGTGGCTCCGGGACTCCGAGCTCCTACAATGAGCAGTTCTTC
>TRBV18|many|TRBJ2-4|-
CASSPEEGGLAKNIQYF
TGTGCCAGCTCACCGGAAGAGGGAGGTCTAGCCAAAAACATTCAGTACTTC
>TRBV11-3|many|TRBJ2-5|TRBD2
CASSLFSGRAPETQYF
TGTGCCAGCAGCTTGTTTAGCGGGAGGGCCCCAGAGACCCAGTACTTC
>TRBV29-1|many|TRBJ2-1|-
CSVEMSSYNEQFF
TGCAGCGTTGAAATGAGCTCCTACAATGAGCAGTTCTTC
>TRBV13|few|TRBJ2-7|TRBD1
CASSSDRGHEQYF
TGTGCCAGCAGCTCCGACAGGGGACACGAGCAGTACTTC
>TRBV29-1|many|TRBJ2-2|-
CSVEEMAGELFF
TGCAGCGTTGAAGAGATGGCCGGGGAGCTGTTTTTT
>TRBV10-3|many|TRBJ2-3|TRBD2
CAIRLAGEVDTQYF
TGTGCCATCAGGCTAGCGGGAGAGGTAGATACGCAGTATTTT
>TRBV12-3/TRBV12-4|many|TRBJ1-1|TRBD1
CASRPGQKNTEAFF
TGTGCCAGCAGACCGGGACAGAAGAACACTGAAGCTTTCTTT
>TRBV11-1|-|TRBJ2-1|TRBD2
CASSGTGTSGRNEQFF
TGTGCCAGCAGCGGAACCGGGACTAGCGGGCGGAATGAGCAGTTCTTC
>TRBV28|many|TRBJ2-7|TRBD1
CASSTQDRGPYEQYF
TGTGCCAGCAGTACACAAGACAGGGGCCCCTACGAGCAGTACTTC
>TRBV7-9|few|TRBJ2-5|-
CASQLSTGSQGSQYF
TGTGCCAGCCAACTTTCAACCGGGTCTCAAGGCTCCCAGTACTTC
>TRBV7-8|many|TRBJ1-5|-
CASSARAHRDQPQHF
TGTGCCAGCAGCGCCCGGGCCCATAGGGATCAGCCCCAGCATTTT
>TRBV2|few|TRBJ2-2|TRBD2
CASRAGAGLSTGELFF
TGTGCCAGCAGGGCAGGAGCGGGATTGAGCACCGGGGAGCTGTTTTTT
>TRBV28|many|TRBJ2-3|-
CASSFGLGAYSTDTQYF
TGTGCCAGCAGTTTTGGGTTAGGGGCCTATAGCACAGATACGCAGTATTTT
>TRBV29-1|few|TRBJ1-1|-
CSVGGSPNEAFF
TGCAGCGTTGGCGGTTCCCCTAATGAAGCTTTCTTT
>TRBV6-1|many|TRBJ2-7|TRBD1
CASSRDRGWDEQYF
TGTGCCAGCAGCCGGGACAGGGGTTGGGACGAGCAGTACTTC
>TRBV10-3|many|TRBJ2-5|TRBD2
CAIGGTSEETQYF
TGTGCCATTGGGGGGACTAGCGAAGAGACCCAGTACTTC
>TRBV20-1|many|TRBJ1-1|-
CSAARAPEAFF
TGCAGTGCTGCCCGGGCCCCTGAAGCTTTCTTT
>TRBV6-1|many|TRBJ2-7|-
CASTPTGFHLGEQYF
TGTGCCAGCACCCCAACAGGGTTCCATTTGGGCGAGCAGTACTTC
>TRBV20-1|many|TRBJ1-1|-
CSARDVPEAFF
TGCAGTGCTAGAGATGTTCCTGAAGCTTTCTTT
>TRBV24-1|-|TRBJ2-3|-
CATGELSTDTQYF
TGTGCCACAGGGGAACTAAGCACAGATACGCAGTATTTT
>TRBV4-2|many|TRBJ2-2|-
CASSQEVGQNTGELFF
TGTGCCAGCAGCCAAGAGGTGGGACAGAACACCGGGGAGCTGTTTTTT
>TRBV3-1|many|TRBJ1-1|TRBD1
CASSLRGQGQGAFF
TGTGCCAGCAGCCTCCGGGGACAGGGTCAAGGAGCTTTCTTT
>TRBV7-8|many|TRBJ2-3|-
CASSLDVGWNSSTDTQYF
TGTGCCAGCAGCTTAGATGTGGGGTGGAATTCTAGCACAGATACGCAGTATTTT
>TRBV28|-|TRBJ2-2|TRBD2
CASRRLAGDGVKIGELFF
TGTGCCAGCAGGCGGCTAGCGGGAGATGGGGTCAAGATCGGGGAGCTGTTTTTT
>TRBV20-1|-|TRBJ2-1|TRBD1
CSATGTGAEQFF
TGCAGTGCTACAGGGACAGGTGCTGAGCAGTTCTTC
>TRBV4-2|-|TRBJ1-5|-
CARSPDLVQPQHF
TGTGCCAGGAGCCCCGACCTCGTACAGCCCCAGCATTTT
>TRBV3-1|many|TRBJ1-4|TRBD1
CASSPGGQGSEKLFF
TGTGCCAGCAGCCCAGGGGGACAGGGTAGTGAAAAACTGTTTTTT
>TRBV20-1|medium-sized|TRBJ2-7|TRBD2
CSAGGGRAREQYF
TGCAGTGCTGGGGGGGGGAGGGCCCGAGAGCAGTACTTC
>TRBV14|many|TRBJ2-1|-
CASSPSISGHEQFF
TGTGCCAGCAGCCCCTCGATTAGCGGCCATGAGCAGTTCTTC
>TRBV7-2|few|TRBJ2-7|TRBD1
CASSLAGQGPYEQYF
TGTGCCAGCAGCTTAGCGGGACAGGGCCCCTACGAGCAGTACTTC
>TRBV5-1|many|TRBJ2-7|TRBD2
CASSLAAGGTPNEQYF
TGCGCCAGCAGCTTGGCCGCGGGGGGGACCCCCAACGAGCAGTACTTC
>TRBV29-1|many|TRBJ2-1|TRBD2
CSVVLAGFYNEQFF
TGCAGCGTTGTTCTAGCGGGATTCTACAATGAGCAGTTCTTC
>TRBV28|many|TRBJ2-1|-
CASRGADGGYTYNEQFF
TGTGCCAGCAGAGGGGCCGATGGAGGTTACACCTACAATGAGCAGTTCTTC
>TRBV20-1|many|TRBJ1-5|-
CSVRDQGGQPQHF
TGCAGTGTTAGAGATCAAGGGGGTCAGCCCCAGCATTTT
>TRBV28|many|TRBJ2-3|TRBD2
CASSFPLASGSSDTQYF
TGTGCCAGCAGTTTCCCTCTCGCTAGCGGGAGTTCTGATACGCAGTATTTT
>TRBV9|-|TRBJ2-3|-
CASSFQSGWTDTQYF
TGTGCCAGCAGCTTCCAAAGCGGGTGGACAGATACGCAGTATTTT
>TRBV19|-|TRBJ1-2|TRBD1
CASSTRDRGPEGYTF
TGTGCCAGTAGTACCCGGGACAGGGGGCCGGAGGGCTACACCTTC
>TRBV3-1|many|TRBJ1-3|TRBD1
CACSPGTAQVYSGNTIYF
TGTGCCTGCAGCCCCGGGACAGCGCAAGTATACTCTGGAAACACCATATATTTT
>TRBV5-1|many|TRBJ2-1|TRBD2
CASSLVSSGSDEQFF
TGCGCCAGCAGCTTGGTGAGTAGCGGGAGTGATGAGCAGTTCTTC
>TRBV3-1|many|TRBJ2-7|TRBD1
CASSQAAGGWYEQYF
TGTGCCAGCAGCCAAGCTGCAGGGGGCTGGTACGAGCAGTACTTC
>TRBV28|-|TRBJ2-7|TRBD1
CASSRTGYSYEQYF
TGTGCCAGCAGTCGGACAGGCTACTCCTACGAGCAGTACTTC
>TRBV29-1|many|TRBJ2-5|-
CSVLPSSVETQYF
TGCAGCGTCCTCCCGAGTAGCGTAGAGACCCAGTACTTC
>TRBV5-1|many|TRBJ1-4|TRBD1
CASSFRQGANEKLFF
TGCGCCAGCAGCTTCCGGCAGGGGGCTAATGAAAAACTGTTTTTT